The entry below describes one TCR beta chain. The sample belongs to a study of T cells in Graves' hyperthyroidism and ophthalmopathy. A Clinical Activity Score of at least 3, a NOSPECS grade of at least 4 and a duration under 3 months were recorded in the ophthalmopathy patients. RNA transcripts were the template for amplifying TCR beta CDR3 regions. During a first-round RT-PCR of the TCR CDR3, the HTBI primer set was used. TCRdb ran MiXCR on the multiplex PCR reads and lists one entry per CDR3 protein. This sample has approximately 430,000 distinct CDR3 sequences, with over 12% found just once. J lost 6 bases, V lost 6 bases, and 8 bases had no gene match. CDR3 size: 14 residues.

Sequenced: blood. This chain connects TRBV12-3 or TRBV12-4 to TRBJ1-5; 7 positions match TRBD1. The TCR was taken from a man aged 18 to 29 with Graves' ophthalmopathy. As DNA, the CDR3 is TGTGCCAGCAGCCGAAGACAGGGCCGTCAGCCCCAGCATTTT. It translates to CASSRRQGRQPQHF.